A single sample is the source of the 16 T cell receptor beta chains below, sequenced in a study of blood T cell repertoires in COVID-19. Only in-frame clones appear in the TCRdb table, and some are missing; sequencing was by immunoSEQ multiplex PCR. The data hold nearly 80,000 clones, with 75% to 90% observed a single time. Material for sequencing was peripheral blood. These receptors were obtained from a man between 60 and 75 years old with active or convalescent COVID-19.

This clone came up once. The chain has TRBV19 and TRBJ2-3, with D maybe TRBD2 (6 bases). The CDR3 contains 12 residues. Trimming removed 9 bases from V and 6 bases from J, with 13 bases in between. From germline, CDR1 is LNHDA and CDR2 SQIVND (reference sequence). The CDR3 loop reads CASGGGWDTQYF. Here the CDR3 DNA reads TGTGCCAGCGGGGGAGGTTGGGATACGCAGTATTTT.

This clone was seen just once. The gene calls are TRBV6-5 and TRBJ1-2, with no clear D. Germline V gene lookup returns CDR1 MNHEY and CDR2 SVGAGI. With 7 bases removed from V and 8 bases from J, the gap between germline ends came to 14 bases. The CDR3 covers 12 residues. The CDR3 here is CASTTFQSGYTF. The CDR3 DNA follows: TGTGCCAGCACCACGTTTCAGTCCGGCTACACCTTC.

The chain joins TRBV12-3 or TRBV12-4 to TRBJ1-5, with a possible D match to TRBD1 (5 bases). Trimming stripped 5 bases from V and 9 bases from J, with 14 bases between. The CDR3 sequence is 13 residues long. For the CDR3, the DNA is TGTGCCAGCAGTGGAAACGGGGGTAGGCCCCAGCATTTT. This gives the protein CASSGNGGRPQHF.

V gene TRBV10-2 combines with J gene TRBJ2-3; D may be TRBD1 (6 bases). This CDR3 contains 12 residues. Germline V CDR1 and CDR2: WSHSY, SAAADI. Trimming removed 8 bases from V and 6 bases from J, with 12 bases in between. The CDR3 protein is CASAAQGDTQYF. For the CDR3, the DNA is TGCGCCAGCGCCGCCCAGGGGGATACGCAGTATTTT.

The J gene is TRBJ2-1, the V gene TRBV7-3; TRBD1 is a possible D gene (6 bases). This CDR3 contains 15 residues. Trimming left V 2 bases short and J 2 bases short, with 10 bases between. The germline V gene encodes CDR1 SGHTA and CDR2 FQGTGA. Written as DNA, the CDR3 is TGTGCCAGCAGCTTAGGACAGCCAGCCTACAATGAGCAGTTCTTC. Translating gives CASSLGQPAYNEQFF.

The table lists this clone with a count of one. The chain has TRBV6-5 and TRBJ1-5, with 7 nucleotides matching TRBD1. The CDR3 runs 15 residues. Germline-derived CDR1 and CDR2 are MNHEY and SVGAGI. Trimming took 6 bases from V and 0 from J; bases not matched to a gene: 5. The CDR3 bases are TGTGCCAGCAGATCGACAGGGTATAGCAATCAGCCCCAGCATTTT. It is translated as CASRSTGYSNQPQHF.

This sequence joins TRBV2 and TRBJ1-2; TRBD1 matches at 8 bases. The germline gives CDR1 SNHLY, CDR2 FYNNEI. After removal of 5 bases from V and 4 bases from J, the junction contained 6 bases not matched to a gene. The CDR3 is made up of 14 amino acids. CDR3 nucleotide sequence: TGTGCCAGCAGTCGGCAGGGGGCTCGCTATGGCTACACCTTC. Encoded protein: CASSRQGARYGYTF.

Regarding this clone: The junction shows a germline mismatch at one end, possibly a read error. The genes are TRBV5-5 and TRBJ2-6, with TRBD1 as a possible D gene (5 bases). Germline assignment: CDR1 SGHKS and CDR2 YYEKEE (reference sequence). The CDR3 is 15 amino acids. CDR3 in amino acids: CASSLGGSEANVLTF. Written as DNA, the CDR3 is TGTGCCAGCAGCTTGGGGGGCTCTGAGGCCAACGTCCTGACTTTC.

This chain links TRBV7-2 with TRBJ1-5; no firm D call. This CDR3 contains 15 residues. Germline lookup yields CDR1 SGHTA and CDR2 FQGNSA. V was cut by 3 bases and J by 2 bases, with 11 bases left in between. Written as DNA, the CDR3 is TGTGCCAGCAGCTTGGTCACCACGGGCAATCAGCCCCAGCATTTT. It specifies CASSLVTTGNQPQHF.

A few counts support this clone. J is TRBJ1-2 and V is TRBV10-3; D possibly corresponds to TRBD1 (5 bases). Germline V gene data show CDR1 as ENHRY and CDR2 as SYGVKD. V was shortened by 4 bases and J by 3 bases, with 15 bases between the two germline ends. CDR3 length: 15 amino acids. CDR3 nucleotides: TGTGCCATCAGTGCAGGGTTGATCGTCGACTATGGCTACACCTTC. It codes for CAISAGLIVDYGYTF.

This clone was counted ten times or more. This chain uses TRBV6-1 with TRBJ2-7; D gene ambiguous. Trimming pared 1 base from V and 3 bases from J, leaving 10 bases between. The CDR3 totals 14 residues. The germline CDR1 and CDR2 sequences are MNHNS and SASEGT. The CDR3 nucleotides read TGTGCCAGCAGTGAAGGGCATCCGAACTACGAGCAGTACTTC. Encoded protein: CASSEGHPNYEQYF.

This clone has just one count. The chain combines TRBV5-1 with TRBJ2-1, with 8 bases aligning to TRBD2. The ends lost 0 bases at V and 7 bases at J; junction bases unmatched: 6. The germline V gene encodes CDR1 SGHRS and CDR2 YFSETQ. The CDR3 contains 15 residues. CDR3 sequence: CASSLVGGARNEQFF. The CDR3 DNA follows: TGCGCCAGCAGCTTGGTCGGGGGGGCCAGGAATGAGCAGTTCTTC.

The V call is TRBV20-1, the J call TRBJ1-1; tentative D call: TRBD1 (6 bases). This CDR3 contains 11 residues. V was shortened by 5 bases and J by 7 bases, with 11 bases between the two germline ends. CDR1 DFQATT and CDR2 SNEGSKA come from the germline V gene (reference sequence). CDR3 in amino acids: CSAGGGLEAFF. Written as DNA, the CDR3 is TGCAGTGCTGGGGGGGGCCTTGAAGCTTTCTTT.

This chain uses TRBV24-1 with TRBJ1-2; no firm D call. The germline V and J ends were trimmed by 4 bases and 14 bases, with 19 bases remaining between them. CDR1 and CDR2 from the germline V gene are KGHDR and SFDVKD. The CDR3 spans 13 residues. For the CDR3, the DNA is TGTGCCACCAGTGACTCGGAGGGCGCGGCGAGGACCTTC. Encoded protein: CATSDSEGAARTF.

V gene TRBV27 combines with J gene TRBJ2-3; 7 nucleotides align to TRBD2. With 5 bases clipped from V and 2 bases from J, the junction kept 1 base outside the gene matches. The CDR3 consists of 13 residues. Germline V gene data show CDR1 as MNHEY and CDR2 as SMNVEV (reference sequence). The CDR3 DNA reads TGTGCCAGCAGTCGGGACTACACAGATACGCAGTATTTT. Amino acid sequence: CASSRDYTDTQYF.

V and J are TRBV11-2 and TRBJ2-2, with D maybe TRBD1 (6 bases). This CDR3 has 16 amino acids. V lost 0 bases and J lost 11, with 19 bases in between. The germline CDR1 and CDR2 sequences are SGHAT and FQNNGV. The CDR3 reads CASSLDRIRTAHELFF. CDR3 coding DNA: TGTGCCAGCAGCTTAGACCGCATCCGGACAGCGCACGAGCTGTTTTTT.